The source of this TCR beta chain is a study of T cells in Graves' hyperthyroidism and ophthalmopathy. Each person with ophthalmopathy scored at least 3 on the Clinical Activity Score, reached NOSPECS grade 4 or higher, and had been ill under 3 months. Not enrolled were patients with uncontrolled infection, other autoimmune disease, pregnancy or lactation. This clonotype was seen at least ten times. From RNA transcripts, TCR beta CDR3 regions were amplified. When the TCR CDR3 underwent first-round RT-PCR, the HTBI primer set was used. TCRdb ran MiXCR on the multiplex PCR reads and lists one entry per CDR3 protein. The table has fewer than 750,000 distinct CDR3 sequences, 14% seen once. The CDR3 has 14 amino acids. V dropped 5 bases and J dropped 4; count of bases not matched to a gene: 6. Germline assignment: CDR1 SGHVS and CDR2 FQNEAQ.

The chain couples TRBV7-8 to TRBJ2-5; the match to TRBD1 covers 8 bases. The sample taken for sequencing was blood. This TCR came from a woman in her 50s with Graves' ophthalmopathy. The chain's CDR3 is CASSKGTGVETQYF. CDR3 DNA: TGTGCCAGCAGCAAGGGGACAGGAGTAGAGACCCAGTACTTC.